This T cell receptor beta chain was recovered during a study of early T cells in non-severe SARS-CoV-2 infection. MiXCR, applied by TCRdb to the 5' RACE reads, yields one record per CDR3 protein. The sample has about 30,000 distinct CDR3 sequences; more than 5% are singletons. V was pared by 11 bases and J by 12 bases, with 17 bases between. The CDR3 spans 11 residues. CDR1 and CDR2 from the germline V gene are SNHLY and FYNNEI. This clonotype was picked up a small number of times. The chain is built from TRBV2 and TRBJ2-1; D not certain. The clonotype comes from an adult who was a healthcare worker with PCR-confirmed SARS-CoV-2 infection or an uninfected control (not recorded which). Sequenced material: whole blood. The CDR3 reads CAGQTNVRQFF. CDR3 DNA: TGTGCCGGTCAGACAAACGTGAGGCAGTTCTTC.